Included here is one TCR beta chain sequence, with context. Its matching antigen is unknown. These data originate in a study of cytomegalovirus exposure and HLA in healthy donors. Study-wide findings and caveats: Most TCR beta V segments were productive about 90% or about 30% of the time in an earlier analysis.

Germline V gives CDR1 SGDLS, CDR2 YYNGEE. Trimming shortened V by 2 bases and J by 6 bases, and 14 bases separated the two germline ends. The CDR3 totals 15 residues. Primers for the PCR totalled 60 Vbeta and 13 Jbeta. Some clones are missing from TCRdb's copy, which holds only in-frame ones; the method was immunoSEQ multiplex PCR. Among some 70,000 clones listed, around 74% were seen once. The receptor comes from a male donor in good health and CMV-seropositive. What was sequenced was PBMCs. This chain uses TRBV9 with TRBJ2-2, with D perhaps TRBD1 (5 bases). The CDR3 bases are TGTGCCAGCAGCGTCAGTGCAGGGTGGGCCGGGGAGCTGTTTTTT. This translates into CASSVSAGWAGELFF.